The 18 T cell receptor beta chains below were found in one sample sequenced in a study of regulatory T cells in long-lasting Graves disease. Documented time point: newly diagnosed GD, antithyroid drugs for less than 3 months. PBMC RNA was the source of the TCR library. Combining iRepertoire HTBI primers with Arm-PCR of CDR3 regions, the authors built TCR beta libraries. TCRdb processed the multiplex PCR reads anew with MiXCR; each CDR3 protein has one entry. Of 360,000 or so distinct CDR3 sequences listed, over 9.5% are singletons. Another study also made use of these data, one on T cells in Graves' hyperthyroidism and ophthalmopathy.

The sequencing here drew on peripheral blood mononuclear cells (PBMCs), taken at new diagnosis, from a patient treated with antithyroid drugs. Receptors originate from a woman younger than 30 with Graves disease.

Ten or more counts support this clonotype. The chain uses TRBV28 and TRBJ2-1, with unresolved D. The CDR3 consists of 14 residues. V was pared by 4 bases and J by 7 bases, with 14 bases between. Germline-derived CDR1 and CDR2 are MDHEN and SYDVKM. Here the CDR3 reads CASSSLNARNEQFF. The CDR3 DNA sequence: TGTGCCAGCAGTTCCCTCAACGCGAGGAATGAGCAGTTCTTC.

The rearrangement joins TRBV10-3 to TRBJ1-5; 7 nucleotides match TRBD1. This CDR3 has 18 amino acids. After removal of 3 bases from V and 0 bases from J, the junction contained 11 bases not matched to a gene. Germline lookup yields CDR1 ENHRY and CDR2 SYGVKD. Here the CDR3 reads CAISEGGMDFYSNQPQHF. The CDR3 coding sequence is TGTGCCATCAGTGAAGGGGGCATGGACTTTTATAGCAATCAGCCCCAGCATTTT.

This clonotype was counted between two and nine times. The chain uses TRBV6-1 and TRBJ2-5; 12 bases match TRBD1. Looked up from germline, CDR1 is MNHNS and CDR2 is SASEGT. V gave up 6 bases and J gave up 5 bases; unmatched junction bases: 10. CDR3 size: 16 residues. The CDR3 sequence: CASRRRDRGRGETQYF. CDR3 in DNA: TGTGCCAGCAGGCGCCGGGACAGGGGGCGCGGGGAGACCCAGTACTTC.

This clonotype has ten or more counts. The rearrangement links TRBV9 to TRBJ1-2; D perhaps matches TRBD1 (6 bases). The CDR3 spans 12 residues. The V gene's germline CDR1 is SGDLS and CDR2 YYNGEE. Trimming took off 7 bases at V and 4 bases at J, with 11 bases between the two ends. CDR3 amino acids: CASFGQFYGYTF. CDR3 DNA: TGTGCCAGCTTCGGACAGTTCTATGGCTACACCTTC.

This clonotype occurred a few times. This chain links TRBV9 with TRBJ2-2, with TRBD2 matching over 7 bases. The CDR3 sequence is 15 residues long. CDR1 is SGDLS, CDR2 YYNGEE, per germline. V dropped 4 bases and J dropped 3; count of bases not matched to a gene: 6. The CDR3 nucleotides are TGTGCCAGCAGCTCATGGGGGAGGGACACCGGGGAGCTGTTTTTT. Encoded protein: CASSSWGRDTGELFF.

Turning to this clonotype: Just one base apart from a much larger clone, this may be a read error. The chain combines TRBV6-5 with TRBJ1-2; perhaps TRBD1 as D (5 bases). The CDR3 totals 14 residues. Per germline, CDR1 MNHEY and CDR2 SVGAGI. CDR3 protein: CASCYLGRPEVYTF. CDR3 bases: TGTGCCAGCTGTTACTTGGGGCGGCCCGAGGTCTACACCTTC.

A remark on this clonotype: A single base separates this from a much larger clone, so it may be a read error. The V and J genes are TRBV4-1 and TRBJ1-1; D gene unclear. There are 14 residues in the CDR3. CDR1 MGHRA and CDR2 YSYEKL come from the germline V gene. Trimming removed 1 base at V and 3 bases at J, with 9 bases between. In nucleotides, the CDR3 is TGCGCCAGCAGCCAAGTTATTGGGGACACTGAAGCTTTCTTT. Residues: CASSQVIGDTEAFF.

The table lists this clonotype with many counts. V gene TRBV11-1 combines with J gene TRBJ2-7; perhaps TRBD1 as D (5 bases). V shed 5 bases and J shed 1 base, with 9 bases lying between them. The CDR3 extends over 13 amino acids. CDR1 is SGHAT and CDR2 is FQDESV in the germline V gene (reference sequence). The CDR3 DNA sequence: TGTGCCAGCAGCGCCAGGGATTCCTACGAGCAGTACGTC. The encoded protein is CASSARDSYEQYV.

In this sample, this clonotype turned up many times. V is TRBV7-3 and J is TRBJ1-1; 7 nucleotides align to TRBD1. Germline loops: CDR1 SGHTA, CDR2 FQGTGA. The trim removed 5 bases at V and 0 bases at J, leaving 9 bases unmatched. The CDR3 runs 16 residues. The CDR3 nucleotides are TGTGCCAGCAGCACTCTCACAGGGGTTATGAACACTGAAGCTTTCTTT. Protein sequence: CASSTLTGVMNTEAFF.

This chain links TRBV13 with TRBJ2-7; 8 bases line up with TRBD2. This CDR3 comprises 15 residues. Germline V CDR1 and CDR2: PRHDT, FYEKMQ (reference sequence). Germline trimming cut 8 bases from V and 3 bases from J; bases unmatched to any gene: 12. DNA for the CDR3: TGTGCCAGCGGCGAAGCGGGAGTATCAATCTACGAGCAGTACTTC. It is translated as CASGEAGVSIYEQYF. Supplemented by reference TRBV13 and TRBJ2-7, the full variable domain reads AAGVIQSPRHLIKEKRETATLKCYPIPRHDTVYWYQQGPGQDPQFLISFYEKMQSDKGSIPDRFSAQQFSDYHSELNMSSLELGDSALYFCASGEAGVSIYEQYFGPGTRLTVT.

This clonotype has at least ten counts. This chain joins TRBV3-1 and TRBJ2-5, with D tentatively TRBD2 (6 bases). CDR1 is LGHDT, CDR2 YNNKEL, per germline (reference sequence). The V gene lost 1 base and the J gene lost 3 bases, with 12 bases spanning the gap. The CDR3 is made up of 15 amino acids. CDR3 bases: TGTGCCAGCAGCCAAGTTAATAGCGGTAAAGAGACCCAGTACTTC. This encodes CASSQVNSGKETQYF.

As to this clonotype: This may arise from a read error, as a much more abundant clone is one base away. Here the CDR3 omits its conserved ending phenylalanine or tryptophan, so a read error is the likely source. In nucleotides, the CDR3 is TGTGCCAGCAGTTTTCGCGGGAAGCAGTTCCTC. Translating gives CASSFRGKQFL. V and J are TRBV28 and TRBJ2-1; D is possibly TRBD2 (6 bases). Trimming took off 3 bases at V and 11 bases at J, with 8 bases between the two ends. The length of the CDR3 is 11 residues. CDR1 is MDHEN and CDR2 is SYDVKM in the germline V gene.

In this sample, this clonotype turned up many times. The chain is built from TRBV7-2 and TRBJ2-7; D is unclear. This CDR3 region has 13 residues. Germline lookup yields CDR1 SGHTA and CDR2 FQGNSA. Trimming took off 0 bases at V and 3 bases at J, with 6 bases between the two ends. The DNA of the CDR3 is TGTGCCAGCAGCTTAGCGTTCAACTACGAGCAGTACTTC. Translating gives CASSLAFNYEQYF.

This clonotype has a count of ten or more. This rearrangement joins TRBV7-8 to TRBJ2-4; tentatively, D is TRBD2 (6 bases). Trimming removed 2 bases at V and 1 base at J, with 6 bases between. CDR1 SGHVS and CDR2 FQNEAQ come from the germline V gene. The CDR3 has 14 amino acids. CDR3 region: CASSLRGAKNIQYF. CDR3 in DNA: TGTGCCAGCAGCTTACGGGGGGCCAAAAACATTCAGTACTTC.

This clonotype appeared a few times. The gene calls are TRBV9 and TRBJ2-2; the D gene is possibly TRBD1 (6 bases). Trimming removed 0 bases from V and 1 base from J, with 10 bases in between. The germline gives CDR1 SGDLS, CDR2 YYNGEE. The CDR3 has 16 residues. CDR3: CASSVAPRGNTGELFF. For the CDR3, the DNA is TGTGCCAGCAGCGTAGCCCCCAGGGGGAACACCGGGGAGCTGTTTTTT. Using reference TRBV9 and TRBJ2-2 for the parts outside the CDR3, the full variable domain is DSGVTQTPKHLITATGQRVTLRCSPRSGDLSVYWYQQSLDQGLQFLIQYYNGEERAKGNILERFSAQQFPDLHSELNLSSLELGDSALYFCASSVAPRGNTGELFFGEGSRLTVL.

In this sample, this clonotype turned up many times. J is TRBJ1-2 and V is TRBV7-3, with D possibly TRBD1 on 5 matching bases. CDR3 length: 13 residues. Germline V lookup: CDR1 SGHTA, CDR2 FQGTGA. V gave up 0 bases and J gave up 6 bases, with 8 bases separating them. The CDR3, as DNA: TGTGCCAGCAGCTTAACCAGGGACGATGGCTACACCTTC. Translating gives CASSLTRDDGYTF. The full variable domain, with the rest looked up from reference TRBV7-3 and TRBJ1-2, is GAGVSQTPSNKVTEKGKYVELRCDPISGHTALYWYRQSLGQGPEFLIYFQGTGAADDSGLPNDRFFAVRPEGSVSTLKIQRTERGDSAVYLCASSLTRDDGYTFGSGTRLTVV.

This clonotype was seen repeatedly, ten times or more. The chain recombines TRBV6-5 with TRBJ2-7; 9 nucleotides agree with TRBD1. Germline CDR1 MNHEY, CDR2 SVGAGI. This CDR3 contains 19 residues. With 2 bases clipped from V and 2 bases from J, the junction kept 16 bases outside the gene matches. CDR3 nucleotides: TGTGCCAGCAGTTACCCAATATCGGACAGGGGCCACTCTACCTACGAGCAGTACTTC. Residues: CASSYPISDRGHSTYEQYF.

This clonotype was seen ten or more times. Here the CDR3 reads CSARPTGRPDTQYF. The CDR3 region has the DNA TGCAGTGCTAGACCGACGGGGAGACCAGATACGCAGTATTTT. The chain recombines TRBV20-1 with TRBJ2-3; the D gene is possibly TRBD2 (5 bases). This CDR3 has 14 amino acids. Trimming stripped 2 bases from V and 4 bases from J, with 13 bases between. The germline gives CDR1 DFQATT, CDR2 SNEGSKA (reference sequence).